This T cell receptor (beta chain) was found in a study of blood T cell repertoires in COVID-19. Participants, about 18 to 95 years old, spanned around 25 US areas. Participants' reported clinical history set cohort assignment. In Cohort 3, a recovered donor had either two negative PCRs, clearance, or symptom resolution. The CDR3 extends over 14 amino acids. The V end was cut by 3 bases, the J end by 7 bases, with 15 bases between. The V gene's germline CDR1 is KGHSH and CDR2 LQKENI. Authors' methods: Nucleated cell number was recorded as an estimate derived from reference gene primer amplification. Profiled with immunoSEQ multiplex PCR; TCRdb holds only in-frame clones, not every one. D and trimming come from the DNA, and the V and J calls and clone size come from that table. Here the sample spans a few hundred thousand clones, about 89% being singletons.

The V call is TRBV18, the J call TRBJ1-1; D not certain. This TCR came from a middle-aged man who had recovered from COVID-19. Sequencing was done on a sample of PBMCs or T cells enriched from blood (not recorded which). The CDR3 sequence: CASSPDQISDEAFF. The CDR3 DNA sequence: TGTGCCAGCTCACCTGACCAGATTAGCGATGAAGCTTTCTTT. Using reference TRBV18 and TRBJ1-1 for the parts outside the CDR3, the full variable domain is NAGVMQNPRHLVRRRGQEARLRCSPMKGHSHVYWYRQLPEEGLKFMVYLQKENIIDESGMPKERFSAEFPKEGPSILRIQQVVRGDSAAYFCASSPDQISDEAFFGQGTRLTVV.